This T cell receptor beta chain was sequenced for a study of T cell changes during pregnancy in multiple sclerosis. TCRdb keeps only in-frame clones here, not all; method: immunoSEQ multiplex PCR. The data show some 59,000 clones, 89% seen once. The CDR3 runs to 14 residues. Trimming removed 5 bases from V and 0 bases from J; junction bases left unmatched: 2. Germline V gene sequence: CDR1 GTSNPN, CDR2 SVGIG (reference sequence). This receptor was obtained from a female donor with multiple sclerosis, enrolled in a pregnancy study. The material was peripheral blood, obtained in the first trimester of pregnancy. The genes are TRBV30 and TRBJ2-1, with 9 positions matching TRBD1. The CDR3 loop is CAWETGGSYNEQFF. CDR3 sequence (DNA): TGTGCCTGGGAGACAGGGGGCTCCTACAATGAGCAGTTCTTC.